The 31 T cell receptor beta chains presented below share a single source sample, sequenced in a study of cytomegalovirus exposure and HLA in healthy donors. Amplification used 60 Vbeta primers and 13 Jbeta primers. Profiling relied on immunoSEQ multiplex PCR, and the TCRdb table lists in-frame clones only, not all of them. Altogether about 110,000 clones are present, around 73% being singletons, with the ten largest covering roughly 8%. Sequences were obtained from PBMCs. Every receptor here comes from a man under 40 in good health and CMV-seronegative.

V is TRBV27 and J is TRBJ2-3, with 11 bases lining up with TRBD2. The CDR3 loop spans 17 amino acids. V dropped 6 bases and J dropped 1; count of bases not matched to a gene: 9. Germline values: CDR1 MNHEY, CDR2 SMNVEV (reference sequence). The CDR3 sequence: CASSLIAGGRGTDTQYF. In DNA, the CDR3 is TGTGCCAGCAGCCTAATAGCGGGGGGGCGCGGCACAGATACGCAGTATTTT.

This clone was detected only a few times. The CDR3 region is CASSLTSDNEQYF. CDR3 DNA: TGTGCCAGCAGCTTAACTTCGGACAACGAGCAGTACTTC. V and J are TRBV7-3 and TRBJ2-5, with D possibly TRBD1 on 5 matching bases. The end of the DNA is better explained by TRBJ2-7, so the J call may be wrong. The germline gives CDR1 SGHTA, CDR2 FQGTGA. This CDR3 has 13 residues.

The V call is TRBV2, the J call TRBJ1-1; TRBD1 matches at 12 bases. Germline V gene data show CDR1 as SNHLY and CDR2 as FYNNEI. The CDR3 is 13 residues long. The ends lost 7 bases at V and 6 bases at J; junction bases unmatched: 3. CDR3 nucleotides: TGTGCCAGCACTGGGACAGGGGGCGCTGAAGCTTTCTTT. It codes for CASTGTGGAEAFF. Based on the CDR3 plus reference TRBV2 and TRBJ1-1, the full variable domain is EPEVTQTPSHQVTQMGQEVILRCVPISNHLYFYWYRQILGQKVEFLVSFYNNEISEKSEIFDDQFSVERPDGSNFTLKIRSTKLEDSAMYFCASTGTGGAEAFFGQGTRLTVV.

The chain uses TRBV6-1 and TRBJ1-6; 7 nucleotides line up with TRBD1. The CDR3 contains 15 residues. Germline V CDR1 and CDR2: MNHNS, SASEGT. J lost 7 bases, V lost 6 bases, and 9 bases had no gene match. CDR3 coding DNA: TGTGCCAGCAGACCTGAACAGGGGAGGAATTCACCCCTCCACTTT. This encodes CASRPEQGRNSPLHF.

In its sample, this clone was seen a few times. The CDR3 nucleotides are TGTGCCAGCAGTTACAGGCCGGGGGTCTCTGGAAACACCATATATTTT. Its protein is CASSYRPGVSGNTIYF. V is TRBV6-7 and J is TRBJ1-3, with D possibly being TRBD1 (5 bases). TRBV6-7 is an open reading frame whose function is uncertain. This CDR3 comprises 16 residues. Trimming removed 2 bases from V and 0 bases from J, with 11 bases in between.

The V and J genes are TRBV19 and TRBJ2-5, with TRBD1 as a possible D gene (6 bases). From germline, CDR1 is LNHDA and CDR2 SQIVND (reference sequence). The CDR3 is 14 residues long. Trimming took off 1 base at V and 3 bases at J, with 9 bases between the two ends. DNA of the CDR3: TGTGCCAGTAGTATAGGGGCAGGGGAAGAGACCCAGTACTTC. It codes for CASSIGAGEETQYF.

The V call is TRBV4-1, the J call TRBJ1-5; 7 bases align to TRBD1. The CDR3 runs 16 residues. Trimming cost V 1 base and J 7 bases; bases outside gene matches: 10. Germline V gene sequence: CDR1 MGHRA, CDR2 YSYEKL. The CDR3 is CASSQVLTGARQPQHF. CDR3 DNA: TGCGCCAGCAGCCAAGTACTCACAGGGGCTCGACAGCCCCAGCATTTT.

This sequence joins TRBV11-3 and TRBJ2-1, with D maybe TRBD2 (6 bases). This CDR3 is 13 amino acids long. The V gene's germline CDR1 is SGHNT and CDR2 YENEEA. Trimming shortened V by 4 bases and J by 2 bases, and 6 bases separated the two germline ends. CDR3 loop: CASSSGAYNEQFF. The CDR3 bases are TGTGCCAGCAGCTCGGGGGCCTACAATGAGCAGTTCTTC.

This clone was observed a handful of times. The chain recombines TRBV5-1 with TRBJ2-5, with 9 bases fitting TRBD1. The germline gives CDR1 SGHRS, CDR2 YFSETQ. The ends lost 4 bases at V and 5 bases at J; junction bases unmatched: 6. The CDR3 length is 14 residues. The CDR3 DNA follows: TGCGCCAGCAGCCCGACAGGGGGTGGCGAGACCCAGTACTTC. Its translation is CASSPTGGGETQYF.

This clone has a handful of counts. This sequence joins TRBV28 and TRBJ2-3; TRBD2 matches 13 bases. The V segment lost 8 bases and the J segment 0 bases; nucleotides outside the gene matches: 2. Germline CDR1 is MDHEN and CDR2 is SYDVKM. The CDR3 sequence is 15 residues long. The CDR3 nucleotides are TGTGCCAGCGGGACTAGCGGGACTAGCACAGATACGCAGTATTTT. It is translated as CASGTSGTSTDTQYF.

The CDR3 DNA reads as TGTGCCAGCAGGGGGAGCGCCAGCACAGATACGCAGTATTTT. Translating it yields CASRGSASTDTQYF. This chain uses TRBV5-4 with TRBJ2-3; perhaps TRBD2 as D (5 bases). CDR1 and CDR2 from the germline V gene are SGHNT and YYREEE (reference sequence). Trimming cost V 5 bases and J 0 bases, with 10 bases left between them. The CDR3 has 14 amino acids.

This clone appeared a few times. The chain employs TRBV19 and TRBJ1-1; possibly TRBD1 for D (5 bases). This CDR3 region has 14 residues. Trimming removed 7 bases at V and 0 bases at J, with 12 bases between. Germline V gene data show CDR1 as LNHDA and CDR2 as SQIVND (reference sequence). As DNA, the CDR3 is TGTGCCAGTATTTATACAGGCCTGAACACTGAAGCTTTCTTT. This codes for CASIYTGLNTEAFF.

This clone came up once. The CDR3 spells CASSQDEGLSSGYTF. Here the CDR3 DNA reads TGCGCCAGCAGCCAAGATGAGGGACTTTCGTCTGGCTACACCTTC. The chain couples TRBV4-1 to TRBJ1-2; the D gene is possibly TRBD1 (5 bases). This CDR3 contains 15 residues. The V gene lost 0 bases and the J gene lost 7 bases, with 15 bases spanning the gap. CDR1 and CDR2 (germline): MGHRA, YSYEKL.

This clone was seen only once. The J gene is TRBJ1-1, the V gene TRBV30; 8 bases are shared with TRBD1. This CDR3 has 13 residues. Germline V CDR1 and CDR2: GTSNPN, SVGIG (reference sequence). V was pared by 4 bases and J by 4 bases, with 5 bases of the junction left unmatched. Here the CDR3 reads CAWKTGAATEAFF. The CDR3 coding sequence is TGTGCCTGGAAGACAGGGGCGGCCACTGAAGCTTTCTTT.

This chain joins TRBV9 and TRBJ1-2; 7 nucleotides align to TRBD1. V trimming: 6 bases; J trimming: 7 bases; junction bases outside the gene matches: 12. The CDR3 extends over 14 amino acids. Per germline, CDR1 SGDLS and CDR2 YYNGEE. CDR3 region: CASNYDRDGGGYTF. The CDR3 DNA sequence: TGTGCCAGCAACTACGACAGGGATGGAGGTGGCTACACCTTC.

The chain carries TRBV11-2 and TRBJ2-1, with D maybe TRBD1 (5 bases). CDR3 length: 15 residues. The V end lost 3 bases, the J end lost 1 base, and 10 bases lay between the germline ends. Germline V lookup: CDR1 SGHAT, CDR2 FQNNGV. The CDR3 loop is CASSFVQGSYNEQFF. Written as DNA, the CDR3 is TGTGCCAGCAGCTTCGTTCAGGGATCCTACAATGAGCAGTTCTTC.

The J gene is TRBJ2-5, the V gene TRBV7-3; 7 bases are shared with TRBD2. The V segment lost 0 bases and the J segment 2 bases; nucleotides outside the gene matches: 9. Germline V gene data show CDR1 as SGHTA and CDR2 as FQGTGA. This CDR3 contains 17 residues. The DNA for the CDR3 is TGTGCCAGCAGCTTAACGGGAGGGACGGATACTCAAGAGACCCAGTACTTC. Residues: CASSLTGGTDTQETQYF.

The V and J genes are TRBV28 and TRBJ2-5; 10 positions agree with TRBD1. Trimming removed 4 bases from V and 5 bases from J; junction bases left unmatched: 4. From germline, CDR1 is MDHEN and CDR2 SYDVKM. The CDR3 loop spans 14 amino acids. The CDR3 reads CASSSPGQGETQYF. CDR3 DNA sequence: TGTGCCAGCAGTTCCCCGGGACAGGGGGAGACCCAGTACTTC.

This chain's CDR3 is CASSVPGGGYGYTF. As DNA, the CDR3 is TGTGCCAGCAGCGTACCAGGGGGCGGCTATGGCTACACCTTC. The rearrangement joins TRBV7-2 to TRBJ1-2; 8 bases line up with TRBD1. Germline V gene lookup returns CDR1 SGHTA and CDR2 FQGNSA. The CDR3 is 14 amino acids. Trimming removed 5 bases from V and 4 bases from J; junction bases left unmatched: 6.

The chain has TRBV28 and TRBJ1-5; 7 nucleotides match TRBD1. The CDR3 is 15 amino acids. Trimming cost V 5 bases and J 4 bases; bases outside gene matches: 8. Looked up from germline, CDR1 is MDHEN and CDR2 is SYDVKM. Here the CDR3 reads CASSTDRVGNQPQHF. CDR3 nucleotides: TGTGCCAGCAGTACTGACAGGGTTGGGAATCAGCCCCAGCATTTT.

V usage is TRBV27 and J usage is TRBJ2-7, with D possibly being TRBD1 (6 bases). V gave up 3 bases and J gave up 3 bases, with 18 bases separating them. This CDR3 is 16 amino acids long. CDR1 is MNHEY, CDR2 SMNVEV, per germline (reference sequence). The DNA of the CDR3 is TGTGCCAGCAGTTTCAAACGGGACAACTCCGGCTACGAGCAGTACTTC. Translated, it gives CASSFKRDNSGYEQYF.

The V and J genes are TRBV5-1 and TRBJ1-4; D is uncertain. The V end was cut by 0 bases, the J end by 0 bases, with 9 bases between. The CDR3 spans 16 residues. Germline CDR1 and CDR2: SGHRS and YFSETQ. CDR3 DNA sequence: TGCGCCAGCAGCTTGGGTTGGGCCGCAACTAATGAAAAACTGTTTTTT. It encodes CASSLGWAATNEKLFF.

The gene calls are TRBV4-1 and TRBJ2-2; 11 nucleotides match TRBD2. CDR1 is MGHRA, CDR2 YSYEKL, per germline. Unmatched junction bases numbered 6, after V lost 5 bases and J lost 7 bases. The CDR3 has 15 residues. The CDR3: CASSTSGSGGGELFF. CDR3 in DNA: TGCGCCAGCAGCACTAGCGGGAGTGGAGGCGGGGAGCTGTTTTTT.

This clone turned up a few times. V gene TRBV15 combines with J gene TRBJ2-5; weak D call: TRBD2 (6 bases). CDR3 length equals 16 residues. CDR1 is LNHNV, CDR2 YYDKDF, per germline (reference sequence). Between the trimmed V and J ends, which lost 1 base and 2 bases, there was a span of 14 bases. The CDR3 nucleotides read TGTGCCACCAGCAGAGGAGGGGCGGGACCTCAAGAGACCCAGTACTTC. This encodes CATSRGGAGPQETQYF. Drawing the rest from reference TRBV15 and TRBJ2-5, the complete variable domain is DAMVIQNPRYQVTQFGKPVTLSCSQTLNHNVMYWYQQKSSQAPKLLFHYYDKDFNNEADTPDNFQSRRPNTSFCFLDIRSPGLGDTAMYLCATSRGGAGPQETQYFGPGTRLLVL.

The V gene is TRBV7-9, the J gene TRBJ2-7; D is possibly TRBD2 (6 bases). The germline V gene has CDR1 SEHNR and CDR2 FQNEAQ (reference sequence). V was cut by 5 bases and J by 4 bases, with 15 bases left in between. The CDR3 is 14 residues long. The CDR3 coding sequence is TGTGCCAGCAGCACGGGAGTAGAATGGTACGAGCAGTACTTC. Amino acids: CASSTGVEWYEQYF.

The V call is TRBV6-1, the J call TRBJ1-1; weak D call: TRBD1 (5 bases). The CDR3 consists of 15 residues. V lost 2 bases, J lost 0 bases, and 10 bases lay in between. CDR1 and CDR2 (germline): MNHNS, SASEGT. CDR3 in DNA: TGTGCCAGCAGTGAATGGGGCCAAGTGAACACTGAAGCTTTCTTT. Its translation: CASSEWGQVNTEAFF.

V and J are TRBV2 and TRBJ1-5; 9 bases match TRBD1. The CDR3 consists of 15 residues. CDR1 and CDR2 (germline): SNHLY, FYNNEI. The V and J ends lost 6 bases and 2 bases, in that order; junction bases with no gene match: 5. The CDR3 region is CASRRDREGNQPQHF. Here the CDR3 DNA reads TGTGCCAGCAGGAGGGACAGGGAGGGCAATCAGCCCCAGCATTTT.

The rearrangement uses TRBV7-9 and TRBJ1-1, with D unresolved. Between the trimmed V and J ends, which lost 2 bases and 6 bases, there was a span of 4 bases. The CDR3 length is 11 residues. CDR1 is SEHNR and CDR2 is FQNEAQ in the germline V gene (reference sequence). The CDR3 nucleotides are TGTGCCAGCAGCTTACGGTCTGAAGCTTTCTTT. Residues: CASSLRSEAFF.

Turning to this clone: This same CDR3 is encoded by further DNA sequences in the sample. The chain couples TRBV6-5 to TRBJ2-1; 9 bases are shared with TRBD1. The CDR3 has 15 amino acids. CDR1 and CDR2 from the germline V gene are MNHEY and SVGAGI. V dropped 0 bases and J dropped 5; count of bases not matched to a gene: 2. The CDR3 bases are TGTGCCAGCAGTTACTCGGGACAGGGTAACAATGAGCAGTTCTTC. Its protein is CASSYSGQGNNEQFF.

The gene calls are TRBV7-2 and TRBJ2-1; 8 nucleotides match TRBD2. The germline gives CDR1 SGHTA, CDR2 FQGNSA. Trimming removed 3 bases from V and 5 bases from J; junction bases left unmatched: 6. The CDR3 contains 15 residues. The CDR3 DNA sequence: TGTGCCAGCAGCTTCAGGAATAGCGGGAACAATGAGCAGTTCTTC. It translates to CASSFRNSGNNEQFF.

This clone was observed a single time. The V gene is TRBV5-1, the J gene TRBJ1-6; TRBD1 is a possible D gene (5 bases). Deletions cut 4 bases from V and 7 bases from J, with 12 bases between. Germline CDR1 reads SGHRS; CDR2 reads YFSETQ. The CDR3 has 14 residues. The CDR3 bases are TGCGCCAGCAGCGAGGGACGGGGGAATTCACCCCTCCACTTT. Its translation: CASSEGRGNSPLHF.